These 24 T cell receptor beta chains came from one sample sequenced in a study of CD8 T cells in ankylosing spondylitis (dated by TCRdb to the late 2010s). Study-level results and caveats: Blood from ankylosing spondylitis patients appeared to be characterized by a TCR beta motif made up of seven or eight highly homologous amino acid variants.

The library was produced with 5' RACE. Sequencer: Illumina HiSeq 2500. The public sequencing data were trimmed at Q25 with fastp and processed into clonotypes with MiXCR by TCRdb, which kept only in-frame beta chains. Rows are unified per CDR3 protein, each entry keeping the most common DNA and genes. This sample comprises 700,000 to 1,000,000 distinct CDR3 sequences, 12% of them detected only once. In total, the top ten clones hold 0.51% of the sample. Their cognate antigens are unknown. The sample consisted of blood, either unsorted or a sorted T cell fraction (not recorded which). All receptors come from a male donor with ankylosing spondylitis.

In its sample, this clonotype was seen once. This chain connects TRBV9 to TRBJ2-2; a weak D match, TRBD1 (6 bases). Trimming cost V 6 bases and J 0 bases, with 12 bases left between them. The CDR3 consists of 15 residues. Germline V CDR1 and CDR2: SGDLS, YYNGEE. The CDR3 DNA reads TGTGCCAGCAACTTCAGGGGTTCGAACACCGGGGAGCTGTTTTTT. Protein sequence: CASNFRGSNTGELFF. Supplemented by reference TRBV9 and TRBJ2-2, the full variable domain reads DSGVTQTPKHLITATGQRVTLRCSPRSGDLSVYWYQQSLDQGLQFLIQYYNGEERAKGNILERFSAQQFPDLHSELNLSSLELGDSALYFCASNFRGSNTGELFFGEGSRLTVL.

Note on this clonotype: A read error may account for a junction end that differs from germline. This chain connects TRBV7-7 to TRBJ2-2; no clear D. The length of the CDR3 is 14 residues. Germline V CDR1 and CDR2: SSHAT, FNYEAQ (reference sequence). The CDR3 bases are TGTGCTAGCAGCTTAGCAGGCCCGACCAGGGAGCTGTTTTTT. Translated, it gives CASSLAGPTRELFF.

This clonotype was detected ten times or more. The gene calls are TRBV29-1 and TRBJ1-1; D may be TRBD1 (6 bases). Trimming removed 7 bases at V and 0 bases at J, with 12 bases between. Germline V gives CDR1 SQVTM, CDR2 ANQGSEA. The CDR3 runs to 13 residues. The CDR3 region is CSAGQILNTEAFF. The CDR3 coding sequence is TGCAGCGCTGGACAGATCCTGAACACTGAAGCTTTCTTT.

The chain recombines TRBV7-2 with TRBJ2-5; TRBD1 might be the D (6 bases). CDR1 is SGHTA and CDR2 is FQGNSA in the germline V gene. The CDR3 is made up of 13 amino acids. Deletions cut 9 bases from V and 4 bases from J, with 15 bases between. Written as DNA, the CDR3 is TGTGCCAGTAGAAACAGGGACCGAGAGACCCAGTACTTC. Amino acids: CASRNRDRETQYF.

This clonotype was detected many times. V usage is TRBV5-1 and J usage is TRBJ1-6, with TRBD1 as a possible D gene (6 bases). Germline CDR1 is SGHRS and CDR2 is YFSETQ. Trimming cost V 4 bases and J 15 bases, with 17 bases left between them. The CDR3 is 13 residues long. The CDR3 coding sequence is TGCGCCAGCAGCCGCACTCAGGGGAGCCTCCTCCACTTT. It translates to CASSRTQGSLLHF.

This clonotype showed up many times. CDR3 DNA sequence: TGCGCCAGCAGCTTGGGTCAGGGAGATGATGAGCAGTACTTC. The encoded protein is CASSLGQGDDEQYF. This chain links TRBV5-1 with TRBJ2-7, with D perhaps assigned TRBD1 or TRBD2 (5 bases each). The V gene's germline CDR1 is SGHRS and CDR2 YFSETQ. With 0 bases removed from V and 7 bases from J, the gap between germline ends came to 14 bases. The CDR3 is 14 residues long.

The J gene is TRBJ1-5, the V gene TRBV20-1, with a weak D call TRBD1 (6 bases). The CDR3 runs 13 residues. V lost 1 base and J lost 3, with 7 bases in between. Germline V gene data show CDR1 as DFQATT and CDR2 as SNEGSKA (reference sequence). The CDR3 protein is CSARVGANQPQHF. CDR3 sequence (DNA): TGCAGTGCTAGAGTGGGGGCCAATCAGCCCCAGCATTTT.

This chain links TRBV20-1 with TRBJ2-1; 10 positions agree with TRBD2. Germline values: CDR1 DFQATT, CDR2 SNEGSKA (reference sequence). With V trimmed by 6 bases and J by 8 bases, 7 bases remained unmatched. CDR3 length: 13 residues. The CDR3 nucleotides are TGCAGTGCGGGGAGCGGGAGGGCCGATGAGCAGTTCTTC. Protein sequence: CSAGSGRADEQFF.

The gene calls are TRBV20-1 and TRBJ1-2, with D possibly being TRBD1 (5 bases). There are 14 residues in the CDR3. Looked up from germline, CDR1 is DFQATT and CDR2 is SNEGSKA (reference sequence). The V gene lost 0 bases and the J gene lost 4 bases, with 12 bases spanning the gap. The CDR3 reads CSARDQGRGYGYTF. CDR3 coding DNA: TGCAGTGCTAGAGATCAGGGACGCGGCTATGGCTACACCTTC.

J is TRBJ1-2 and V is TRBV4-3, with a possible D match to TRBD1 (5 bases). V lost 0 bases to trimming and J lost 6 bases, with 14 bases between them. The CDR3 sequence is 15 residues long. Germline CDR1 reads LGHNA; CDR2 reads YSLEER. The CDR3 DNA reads TGCGCCAGCAGCCAAGAAATGCAGGGTGGCAATGGCTACACCTTC. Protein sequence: CASSQEMQGGNGYTF.

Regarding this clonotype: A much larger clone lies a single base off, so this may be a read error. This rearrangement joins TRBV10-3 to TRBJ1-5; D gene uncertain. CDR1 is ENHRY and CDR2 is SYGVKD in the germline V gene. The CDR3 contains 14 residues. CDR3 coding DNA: TGTGCCATCAGTGAGTTAGTAAGCAATCAGCACCAGCATTTT. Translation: CAISELVSNQHQHF.

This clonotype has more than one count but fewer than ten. In DNA form, the CDR3 reads TGTGCCAGCAGCCTCTTATATCGGGAGCTGTTTTTT. This translates into CASSLLYRELFF. This rearrangement joins TRBV7-9 to TRBJ2-2; D gene unclear. Germline V gives CDR1 SEHNR, CDR2 FQNEAQ (reference sequence). Trimming shortened V by 5 bases and J by 9 bases, and 10 bases separated the two germline ends. The CDR3 consists of 12 residues.

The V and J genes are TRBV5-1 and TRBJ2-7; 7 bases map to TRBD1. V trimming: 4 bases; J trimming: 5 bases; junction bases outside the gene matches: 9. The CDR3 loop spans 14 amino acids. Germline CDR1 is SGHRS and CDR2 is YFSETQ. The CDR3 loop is CASSPGTAVHEQYF. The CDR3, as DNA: TGCGCCAGCAGCCCCGGGACAGCGGTCCACGAGCAGTACTTC.

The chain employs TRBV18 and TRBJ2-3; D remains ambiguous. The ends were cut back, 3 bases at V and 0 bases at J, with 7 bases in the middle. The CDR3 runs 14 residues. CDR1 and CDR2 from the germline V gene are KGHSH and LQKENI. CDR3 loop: CASSPQVSTDTQYF. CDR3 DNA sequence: TGTGCCAGCTCACCGCAGGTCAGCACAGATACGCAGTATTTT. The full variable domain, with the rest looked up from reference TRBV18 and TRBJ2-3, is NAGVMQNPRHLVRRRGQEARLRCSPMKGHSHVYWYRQLPEEGLKFMVYLQKENIIDESGMPKERFSAEFPKEGPSILRIQQVVRGDSAAYFCASSPQVSTDTQYFGPGTRLTVL.

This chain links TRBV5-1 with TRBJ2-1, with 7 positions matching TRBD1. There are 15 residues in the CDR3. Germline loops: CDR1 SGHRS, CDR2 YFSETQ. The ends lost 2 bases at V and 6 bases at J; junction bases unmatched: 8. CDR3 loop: CASSFRTGLSNEQFF. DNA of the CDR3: TGCGCCAGCAGCTTTCGGACAGGTTTAAGCAATGAGCAGTTCTTC. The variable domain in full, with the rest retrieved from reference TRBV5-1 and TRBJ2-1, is KAGVTQTPRYLIKTRGQQVTLSCSPISGHRSVSWYQQTPGQGLQFLFEYFSETQRNKGNFPGRFSGRQFSNSRSEMNVSTLELGDSALYLCASSFRTGLSNEQFFGPGTRLTVL.

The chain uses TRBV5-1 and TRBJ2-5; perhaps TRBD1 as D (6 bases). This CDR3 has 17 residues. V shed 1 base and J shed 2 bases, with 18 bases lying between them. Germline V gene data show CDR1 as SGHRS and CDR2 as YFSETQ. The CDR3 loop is CASSLRPGVASQETQYF. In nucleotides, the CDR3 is TGCGCCAGCAGCTTGAGGCCAGGGGTCGCCTCACAAGAGACCCAGTACTTC.

In DNA form, the CDR3 reads TGCAGTGCTAGAGCTCAGCATGGATCCCACTATGGCTACACCTTC. It specifies CSARAQHGSHYGYTF. The V and J genes are TRBV20-1 and TRBJ1-2; D uncertain. V was shortened by 1 base and J by 3 bases, with 15 bases between the two germline ends. The CDR3 is 15 residues long. Germline V gene sequence: CDR1 DFQATT, CDR2 SNEGSKA (reference sequence).

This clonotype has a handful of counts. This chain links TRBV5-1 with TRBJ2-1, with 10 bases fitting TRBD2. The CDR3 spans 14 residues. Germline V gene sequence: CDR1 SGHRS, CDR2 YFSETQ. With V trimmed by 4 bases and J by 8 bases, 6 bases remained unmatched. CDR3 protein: CASSPRGLAYEQFF. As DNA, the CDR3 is TGCGCCAGCAGCCCGAGGGGACTAGCGTATGAGCAGTTCTTC.

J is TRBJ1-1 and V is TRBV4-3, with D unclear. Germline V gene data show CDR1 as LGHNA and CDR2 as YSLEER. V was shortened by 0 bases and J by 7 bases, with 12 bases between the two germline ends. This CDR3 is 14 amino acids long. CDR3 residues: CASSQDGGILEAFF. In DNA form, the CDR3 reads TGCGCCAGCAGCCAAGATGGTGGGATACTTGAAGCTTTCTTT.

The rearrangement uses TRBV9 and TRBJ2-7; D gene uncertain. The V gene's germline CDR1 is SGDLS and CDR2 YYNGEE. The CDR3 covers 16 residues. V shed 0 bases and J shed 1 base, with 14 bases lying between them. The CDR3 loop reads CASSVAARNPSYEQYF. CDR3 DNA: TGTGCCAGCAGCGTAGCAGCTCGCAACCCGTCCTACGAGCAGTACTTC.

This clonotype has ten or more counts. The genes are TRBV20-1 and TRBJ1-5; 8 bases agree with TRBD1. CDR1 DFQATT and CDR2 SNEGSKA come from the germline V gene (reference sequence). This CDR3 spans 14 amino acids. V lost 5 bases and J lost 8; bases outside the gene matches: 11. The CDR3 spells CSAQRQGPPEPQHF. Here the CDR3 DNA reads TGCAGTGCTCAACGACAGGGGCCCCCAGAGCCCCAGCATTTT.

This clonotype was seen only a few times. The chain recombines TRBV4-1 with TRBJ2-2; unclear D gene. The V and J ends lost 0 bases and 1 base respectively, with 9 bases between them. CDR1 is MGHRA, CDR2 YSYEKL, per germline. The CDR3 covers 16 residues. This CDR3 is CASSQEGHRNTGELFF. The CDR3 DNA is TGCGCCAGCAGCCAAGAAGGCCACCGGAACACCGGGGAGCTGTTTTTT.

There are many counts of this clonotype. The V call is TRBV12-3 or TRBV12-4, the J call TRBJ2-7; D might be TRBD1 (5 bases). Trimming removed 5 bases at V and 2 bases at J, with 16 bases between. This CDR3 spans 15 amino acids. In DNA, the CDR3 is TGTGCCAGCAGTCCCCAGGGTAGATCCCCCTACGAGCAGTACTTC. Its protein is CASSPQGRSPYEQYF.

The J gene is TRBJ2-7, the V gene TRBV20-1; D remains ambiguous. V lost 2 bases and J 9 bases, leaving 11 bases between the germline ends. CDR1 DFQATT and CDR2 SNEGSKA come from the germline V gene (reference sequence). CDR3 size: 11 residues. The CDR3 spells CSARTDRGQYF. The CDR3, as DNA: TGCAGTGCTAGAACGGACCGTGGGCAGTACTTC.